This T cell receptor (beta chain) was captured by sequencing in a study of beta chain features in type 1 diabetes. Of note for this clone: The antigen remains unidentified.

Study-wide results and limits: TCRB CDR3s were moderately but significantly shorter in Type 1 diabetes patients in all four CD4+ subsets.

Reverse transcribing all isolated RNA meant expressed TCRB transcripts were sequenced. Assay: immunoSEQ multiplex PCR; the TCRdb copy retains only in-frame clones and omits some. Of about 280,000 clones detected, approximately 16% appear once; the ten largest clones hold around 0.015%. This receptor was taken from a man aged 18 to 29 with type 1 diabetes. The sequenced sample was naive CD4+ T cells from blood.

The CDR3 loop is CASRPWTGGYNEQFF. The CDR3 DNA is TGCGCCAGCAGACCTTGGACAGGGGGTTACAATGAGCAGTTCTTC. The chain links TRBV4-1 to TRBJ2-1; TRBD1 matches at 10 bases. CDR3 length: 15 residues. Germline CDR1 MGHRA, CDR2 YSYEKL. V lost 6 bases and J lost 4; bases outside the gene matches: 6.